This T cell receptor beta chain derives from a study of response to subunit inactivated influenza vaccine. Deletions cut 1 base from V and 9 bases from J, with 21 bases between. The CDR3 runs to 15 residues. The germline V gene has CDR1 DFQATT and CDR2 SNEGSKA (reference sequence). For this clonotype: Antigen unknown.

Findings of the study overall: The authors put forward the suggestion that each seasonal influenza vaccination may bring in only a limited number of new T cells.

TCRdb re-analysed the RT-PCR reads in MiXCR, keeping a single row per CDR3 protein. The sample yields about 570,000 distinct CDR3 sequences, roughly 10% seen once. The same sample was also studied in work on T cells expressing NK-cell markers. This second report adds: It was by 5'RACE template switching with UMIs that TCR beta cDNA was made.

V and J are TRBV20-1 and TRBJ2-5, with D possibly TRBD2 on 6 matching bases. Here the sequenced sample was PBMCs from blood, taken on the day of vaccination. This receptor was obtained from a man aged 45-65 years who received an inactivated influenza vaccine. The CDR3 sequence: CSARGSGLAPRAQYF. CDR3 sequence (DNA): TGCAGTGCTAGAGGGTCGGGTCTAGCGCCGAGGGCCCAGTACTTC.